The present TCR beta chain was sequenced within a study of blood T cell repertoires in COVID-19. In the study overall: Acute and convalescent COVID-19 samples came from the United States, Italy and Spain. The cDNA or gDNA used as material had been derived from T cells, B-cell-depleted T cells, or PBMCs.

Authors' analysis steps: For nucleated cells, counts were estimated from reference gene primer amplification. TCRdb's copy holds only in-frame clones and misses some; the assay was immunoSEQ multiplex PCR. V and J calls and clone size are those listed in that table; D and trimming were worked out from the DNA. The table shows about 42,000 clones, with more than 85% occurring only once. The CDR3 spans 14 residues. V lost 8 bases, J lost 0 bases, and 11 bases lay in between. CDR1 and CDR2 from the germline V gene are MGHDK and SYGVNS. Material: peripheral blood. The source is a human donor in a cohort sampled during active COVID-19. The V gene is TRBV25-1, the J gene TRBJ1-3, with a possible D match to TRBD1 (5 bases). CDR3 sequence: CASAGTGSGNTIYF. The CDR3 nucleotides read TGTGCCAGCGCGGGGACGGGCTCTGGAAACACCATATATTTT.